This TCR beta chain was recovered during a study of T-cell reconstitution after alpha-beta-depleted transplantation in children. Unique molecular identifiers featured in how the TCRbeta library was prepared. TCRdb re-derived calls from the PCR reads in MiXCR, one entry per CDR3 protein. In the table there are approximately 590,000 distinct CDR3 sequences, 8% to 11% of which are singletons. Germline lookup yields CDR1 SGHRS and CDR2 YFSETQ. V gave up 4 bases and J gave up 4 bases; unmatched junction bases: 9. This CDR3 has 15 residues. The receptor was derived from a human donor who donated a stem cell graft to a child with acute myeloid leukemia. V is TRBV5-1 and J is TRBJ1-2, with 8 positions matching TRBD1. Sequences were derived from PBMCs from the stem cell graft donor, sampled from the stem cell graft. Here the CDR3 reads CASSPDRVYSYGYTF. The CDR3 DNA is TGCGCCAGCAGCCCGGACAGGGTTTACTCCTATGGCTACACCTTC.